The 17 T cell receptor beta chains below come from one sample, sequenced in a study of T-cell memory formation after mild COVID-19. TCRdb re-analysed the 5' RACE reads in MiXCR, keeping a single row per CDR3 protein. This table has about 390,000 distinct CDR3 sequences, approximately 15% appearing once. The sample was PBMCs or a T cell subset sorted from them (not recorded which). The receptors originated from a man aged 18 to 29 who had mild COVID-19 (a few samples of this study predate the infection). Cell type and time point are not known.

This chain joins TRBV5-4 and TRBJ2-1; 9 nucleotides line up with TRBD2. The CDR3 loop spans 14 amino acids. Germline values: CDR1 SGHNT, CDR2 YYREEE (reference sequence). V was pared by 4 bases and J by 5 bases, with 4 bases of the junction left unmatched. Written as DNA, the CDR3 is TGTGCCAGCAGCGCATCTAGCGGGGACAATGAGCAGTTCTTC. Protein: CASSASSGDNEQFF.

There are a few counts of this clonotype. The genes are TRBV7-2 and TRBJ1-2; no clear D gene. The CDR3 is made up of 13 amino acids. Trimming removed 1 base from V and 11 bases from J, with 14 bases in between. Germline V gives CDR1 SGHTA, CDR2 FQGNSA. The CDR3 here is CASSLGAHVNYTF. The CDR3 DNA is TGTGCCAGCAGCTTAGGGGCACACGTTAATTACACCTTC.

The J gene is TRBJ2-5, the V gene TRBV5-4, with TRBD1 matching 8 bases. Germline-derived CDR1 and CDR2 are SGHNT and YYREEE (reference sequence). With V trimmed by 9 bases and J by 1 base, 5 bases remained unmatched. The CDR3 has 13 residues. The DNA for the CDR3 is TGTGCCACCGACAGGGGCAGCCAAGAGACCCAGTACTTC. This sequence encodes CATDRGSQETQYF.

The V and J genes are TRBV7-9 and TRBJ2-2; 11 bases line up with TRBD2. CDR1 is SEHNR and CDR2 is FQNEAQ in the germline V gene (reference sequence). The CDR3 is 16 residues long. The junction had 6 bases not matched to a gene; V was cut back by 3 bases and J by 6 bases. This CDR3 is CASSFPRGLAAGELFF. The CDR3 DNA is TGTGCCAGCAGCTTCCCGAGGGGACTAGCGGCCGGGGAGCTGTTTTTT.

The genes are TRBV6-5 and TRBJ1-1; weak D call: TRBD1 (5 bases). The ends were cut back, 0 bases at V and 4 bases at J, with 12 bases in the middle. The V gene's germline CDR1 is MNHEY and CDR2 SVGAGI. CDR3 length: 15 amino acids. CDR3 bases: TGTGCCAGCAGTTACTCTGGACATAGGGGCACTGAAGCTTTCTTT. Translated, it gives CASSYSGHRGTEAFF.

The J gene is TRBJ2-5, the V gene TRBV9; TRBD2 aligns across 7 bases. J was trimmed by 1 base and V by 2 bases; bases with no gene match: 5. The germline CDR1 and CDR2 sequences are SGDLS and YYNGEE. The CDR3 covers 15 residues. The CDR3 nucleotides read TGTGCCAGCAGCGTGTCGGGGGGTGCCCAAGAGACCCAGTACTTC. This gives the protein CASSVSGGAQETQYF.

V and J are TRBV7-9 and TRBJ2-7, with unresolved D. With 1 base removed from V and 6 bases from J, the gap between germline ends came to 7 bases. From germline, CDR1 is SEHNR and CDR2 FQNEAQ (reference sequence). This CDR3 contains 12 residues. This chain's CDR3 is CASSLDPSEQYF. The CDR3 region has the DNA TGTGCCAGCAGCTTAGATCCATCCGAGCAGTACTTC.

Here the CDR3 reads CASSFQGANTEAFF. CDR3 DNA sequence: TGTGCCAGCAGTTTTCAGGGGGCGAACACTGAAGCTTTCTTT. The genes are TRBV12-3 or TRBV12-4 and TRBJ1-1, with TRBD1 matching over 8 bases. CDR3 length equals 14 residues. V shed 3 bases, J shed 1 base, and the junction held 1 base outside the gene matches.

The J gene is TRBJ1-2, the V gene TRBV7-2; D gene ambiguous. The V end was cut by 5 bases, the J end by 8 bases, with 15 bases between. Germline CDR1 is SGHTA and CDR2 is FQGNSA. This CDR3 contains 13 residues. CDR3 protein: CASSPAPGGGYTF. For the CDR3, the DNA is TGTGCCAGCAGCCCAGCCCCCGGAGGAGGCTACACCTTC.

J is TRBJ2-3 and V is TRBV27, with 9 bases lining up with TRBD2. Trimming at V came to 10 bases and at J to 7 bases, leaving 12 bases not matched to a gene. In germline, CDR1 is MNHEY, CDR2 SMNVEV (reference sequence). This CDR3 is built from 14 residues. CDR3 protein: CATATGTSSNTQYF. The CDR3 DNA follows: TGTGCCACCGCCACCGGGACTAGCAGCAATACGCAGTATTTT.

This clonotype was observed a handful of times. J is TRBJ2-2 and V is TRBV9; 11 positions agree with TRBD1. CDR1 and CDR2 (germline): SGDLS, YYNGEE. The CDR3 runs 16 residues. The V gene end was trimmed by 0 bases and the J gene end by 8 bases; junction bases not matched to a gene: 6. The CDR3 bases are TGTGCCAGCAGCGTAGCCGGACAGGGGGCCATGGGGGAGCTGTTTTTT. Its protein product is CASSVAGQGAMGELFF. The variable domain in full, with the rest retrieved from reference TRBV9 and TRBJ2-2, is DSGVTQTPKHLITATGQRVTLRCSPRSGDLSVYWYQQSLDQGLQFLIQYYNGEERAKGNILERFSAQQFPDLHSELNLSSLELGDSALYFCASSVAGQGAMGELFFGEGSRLTVL.

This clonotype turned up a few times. Here the CDR3 reads CASSFRGSGRGAPEAFF. CDR3 bases: TGTGCCAGCAGCTTCAGGGGTTCGGGGCGTGGGGCCCCCGAAGCTTTCTTT. The rearrangement joins TRBV7-8 to TRBJ1-1, with D tentatively TRBD1 (6 bases). This CDR3 is built from 17 residues. Germline V gives CDR1 SGHVS, CDR2 FQNEAQ. Trimming cost V 3 bases and J 8 bases, with 25 bases left between them.

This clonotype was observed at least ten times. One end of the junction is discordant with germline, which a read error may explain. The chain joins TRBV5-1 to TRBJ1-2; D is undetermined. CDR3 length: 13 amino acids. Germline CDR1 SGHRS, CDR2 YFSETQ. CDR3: CASSLGGRYGYTF. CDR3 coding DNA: TGTGCCAGCAGCTTGGGAGGGCGCTATGGCTACACCTTC. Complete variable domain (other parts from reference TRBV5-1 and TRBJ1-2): KAGVTQTPRYLIKTRGQQVTLSCSPISGHRSVSWYQQTPGQGLQFLFEYFSETQRNKGNFPGRFSGRQFSNSRSEMNVSTLELGDSALYLCASSLGGRYGYTFGSGTRLTVV.

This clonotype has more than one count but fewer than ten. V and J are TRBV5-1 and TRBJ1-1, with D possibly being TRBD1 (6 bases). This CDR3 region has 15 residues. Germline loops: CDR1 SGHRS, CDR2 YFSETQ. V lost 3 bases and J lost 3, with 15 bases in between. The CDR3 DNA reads TGCGCCAGCAGCTCTAGGGGGGATGGGGACACTGAAGCTTTCTTT. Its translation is CASSSRGDGDTEAFF.

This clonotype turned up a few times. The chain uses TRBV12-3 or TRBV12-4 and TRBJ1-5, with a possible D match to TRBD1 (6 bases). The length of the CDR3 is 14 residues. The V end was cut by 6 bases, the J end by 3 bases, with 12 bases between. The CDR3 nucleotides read TGTGCCAGCAGACGTGAGGGGGACAATCAGCCCCAGCATTTT. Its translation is CASRREGDNQPQHF.

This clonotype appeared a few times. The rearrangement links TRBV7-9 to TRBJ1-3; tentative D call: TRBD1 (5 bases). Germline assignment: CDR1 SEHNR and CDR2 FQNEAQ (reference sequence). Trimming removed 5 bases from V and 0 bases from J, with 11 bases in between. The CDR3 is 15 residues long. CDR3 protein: CASSRIRDSGNTIYF. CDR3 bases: TGTGCCAGCAGCAGAATCAGGGACTCTGGAAACACCATATATTTT. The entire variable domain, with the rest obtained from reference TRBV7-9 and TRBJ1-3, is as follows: DTGVSQNPRHKITKRGQNVTFRCDPISEHNRLYWYRQTLGQGPEFLTYFQNEAQLEKSRLLSDRFSAERPKGSFSTLEIQRTEQGDSAMYLCASSRIRDSGNTIYFGEGSWLTVV.

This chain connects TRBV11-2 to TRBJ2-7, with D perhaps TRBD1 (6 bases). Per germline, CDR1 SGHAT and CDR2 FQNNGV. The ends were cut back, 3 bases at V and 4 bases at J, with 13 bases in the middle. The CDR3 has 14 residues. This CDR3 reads CASSFERTVYEQYF. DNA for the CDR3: TGTGCCAGCAGCTTCGAACGGACAGTATACGAGCAGTACTTC.